This T cell receptor (beta chain) was identified in a study of liver allograft versus peripheral blood T cells. Study-wide background: Comparing T cell receptor repertoires in transplanted livers with those in recipients' peripheral blood was part of the design.

In its sample, this clonotype ranks as medium-sized. TCRdb called the reads again in MiXCR, with one record for every CDR3 protein. The sample shows about 2,500 distinct CDR3 sequences, around 15% of them seen only once. In germline, CDR1 is SGDLS, CDR2 YYNGEE. Losses at the gene ends were 0 bases for V and 4 bases for J; bases not matched to a gene: 4. The CDR3 has 15 residues. The chain couples TRBV9 to TRBJ1-5; 7 nucleotides align to TRBD1. The source of this sequence is a human patient who had a liver transplant. Some T cells may be graft donor cells. CDR3 in DNA: TGTGCCAGCAGCGTAGGGAGGGGGCTTAATCAGCCCCAGCATTTT. This encodes CASSVGRGLNQPQHF.